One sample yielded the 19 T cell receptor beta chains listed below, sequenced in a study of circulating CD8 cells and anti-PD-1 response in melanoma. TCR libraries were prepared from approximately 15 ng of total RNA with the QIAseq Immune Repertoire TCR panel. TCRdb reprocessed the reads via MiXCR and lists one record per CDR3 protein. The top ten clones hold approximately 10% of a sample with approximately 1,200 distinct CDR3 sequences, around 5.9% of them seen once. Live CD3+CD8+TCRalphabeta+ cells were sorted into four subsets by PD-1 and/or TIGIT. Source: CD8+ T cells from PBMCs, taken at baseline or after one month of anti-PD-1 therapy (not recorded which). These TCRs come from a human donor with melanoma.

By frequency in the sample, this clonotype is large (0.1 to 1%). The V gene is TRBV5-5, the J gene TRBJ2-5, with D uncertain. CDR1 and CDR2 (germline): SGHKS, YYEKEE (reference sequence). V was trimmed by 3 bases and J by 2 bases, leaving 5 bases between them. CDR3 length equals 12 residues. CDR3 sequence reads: CASSWDQETQYF. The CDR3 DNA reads TGTGCCAGCAGCTGGGATCAAGAGACCCAGTACTTC.

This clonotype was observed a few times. CDR3 nucleotides: TGTGCCAGCAGCCAAGGGAGCGGGGGGCGGAATGAGCAGTTCTTC. Translating it yields CASSQGSGGRNEQFF. This chain connects TRBV14 to TRBJ2-1, with 9 bases lining up with TRBD2. J was trimmed by 7 bases and V by 1 base; bases with no gene match: 5. This CDR3 has 15 amino acids. Germline assignment: CDR1 SGHDN and CDR2 FVKESK.

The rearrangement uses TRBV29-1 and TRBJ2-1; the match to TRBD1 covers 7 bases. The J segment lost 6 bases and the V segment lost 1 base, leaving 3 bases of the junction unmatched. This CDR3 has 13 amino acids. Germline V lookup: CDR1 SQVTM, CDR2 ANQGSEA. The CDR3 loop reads CSVEAAGGNEQFF. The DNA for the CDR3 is TGCAGCGTTGAAGCGGCAGGGGGCAATGAGCAGTTCTTC.

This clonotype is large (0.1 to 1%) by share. The CDR3 protein is CASSEMGRLSNQPQHF. CDR3 coding DNA: TGTGCCAGCAGTGAAATGGGTCGACTTAGCAATCAGCCCCAGCATTTT. The chain joins TRBV2 to TRBJ1-5; no definite D call. V gave up 2 bases and J gave up 0 bases, with 11 bases separating them. The germline CDR1 and CDR2 sequences are SNHLY and FYNNEI. The CDR3 covers 16 residues. The full variable domain, in which reference TRBV2 and TRBJ1-5 provide the parts outside the CDR3, is EPEVTQTPSHQVTQMGQEVILRCVPISNHLYFYWYRQILGQKVEFLVSFYNNEISEKSEIFDDQFSVERPDGSNFTLKIRSTKLEDSAMYFCASSEMGRLSNQPQHFGDGTRLSIL.

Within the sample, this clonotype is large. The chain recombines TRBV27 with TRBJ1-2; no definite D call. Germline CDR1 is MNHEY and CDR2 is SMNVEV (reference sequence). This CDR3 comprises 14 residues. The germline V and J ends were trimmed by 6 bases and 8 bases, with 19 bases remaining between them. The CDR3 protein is CASSLRLGVEGYTF. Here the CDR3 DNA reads TGTGCCAGCAGCCTTCGCTTGGGAGTTGAAGGCTACACCTTC.

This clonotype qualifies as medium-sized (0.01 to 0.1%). The CDR3 DNA reads TGTGCCTGGAGGCAAGAGGGCGCTCCGCGCTATGAAAAACTGTTTTTT. Its protein product is CAWRQEGAPRYEKLFF. The rearrangement links TRBV30 to TRBJ1-4, with D unclear. Germline-derived CDR1 and CDR2 are GTSNPN and SVGIG (reference sequence). The CDR3 is 16 residues long. Trimming removed 3 bases at V and 6 bases at J, with 20 bases between.

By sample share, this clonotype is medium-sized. This CDR3 is CASSPPAGYEQYF. In DNA form, the CDR3 reads TGTGCCAGCAGCCCCCCGGCGGGCTACGAGCAGTACTTC. This chain links TRBV7-2 with TRBJ2-7; maybe TRBD2 (5 bases). This CDR3 has 13 residues. Trimming removed 5 bases at V and 3 bases at J, with 11 bases between. Germline CDR1 reads SGHTA; CDR2 reads FQGNSA.

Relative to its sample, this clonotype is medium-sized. CDR3: CAISTSGSYNEQFF. As DNA, the CDR3 is TGTGCCATCAGTACTAGCGGGAGTTACAATGAGCAGTTCTTC. The gene calls are TRBV10-3 and TRBJ2-1; 11 positions agree with TRBD2. The CDR3 runs to 14 residues. Germline CDR1 is ENHRY and CDR2 is SYGVKD. Losses at the gene ends were 5 bases for V and 4 bases for J; bases not matched to a gene: 1.

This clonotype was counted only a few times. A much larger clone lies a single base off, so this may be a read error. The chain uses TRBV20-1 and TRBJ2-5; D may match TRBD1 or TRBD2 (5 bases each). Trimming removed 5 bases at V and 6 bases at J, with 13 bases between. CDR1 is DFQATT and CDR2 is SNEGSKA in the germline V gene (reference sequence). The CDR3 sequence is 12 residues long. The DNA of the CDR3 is TGCAGTGCTGGACTGGGGACGCAGACCCAGTACTTC. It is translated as CSAGLGTQTQYF.

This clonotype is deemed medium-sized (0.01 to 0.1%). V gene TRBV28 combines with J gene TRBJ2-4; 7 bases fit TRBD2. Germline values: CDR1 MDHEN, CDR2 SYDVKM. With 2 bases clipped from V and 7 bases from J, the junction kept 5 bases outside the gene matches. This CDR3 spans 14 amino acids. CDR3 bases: TGTGCCAGCAGTTTAAACCGGGGAGGGAACATTCAGTACTTC. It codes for CASSLNRGGNIQYF.

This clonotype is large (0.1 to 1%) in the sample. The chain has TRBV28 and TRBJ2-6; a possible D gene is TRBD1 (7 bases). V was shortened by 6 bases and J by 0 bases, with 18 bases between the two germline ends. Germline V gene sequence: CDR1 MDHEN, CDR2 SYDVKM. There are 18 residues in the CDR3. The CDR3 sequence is CASSILAGGFSGANVLTF. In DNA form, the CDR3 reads TGTGCCAGCAGCATACTCGCAGGGGGGTTCTCTGGGGCCAACGTCCTGACTTTC.

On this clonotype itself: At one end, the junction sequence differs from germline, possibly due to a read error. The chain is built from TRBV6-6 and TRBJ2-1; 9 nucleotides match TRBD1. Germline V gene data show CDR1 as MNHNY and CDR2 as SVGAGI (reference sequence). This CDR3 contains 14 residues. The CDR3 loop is CASRGQGYYNEQFF. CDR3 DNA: TGTGCCAGCAGGGGACAGGGCTACTACAATGAGCAGTTCTTT.

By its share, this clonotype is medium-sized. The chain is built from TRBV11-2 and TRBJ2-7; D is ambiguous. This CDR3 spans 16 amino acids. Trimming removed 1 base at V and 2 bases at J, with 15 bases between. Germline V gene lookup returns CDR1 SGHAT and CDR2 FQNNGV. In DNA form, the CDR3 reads TGTGCCAGCAGCTTAGCCGCAGATGCGAGTGCCTACGAGCAGTACTTC. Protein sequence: CASSLAADASAYEQYF.

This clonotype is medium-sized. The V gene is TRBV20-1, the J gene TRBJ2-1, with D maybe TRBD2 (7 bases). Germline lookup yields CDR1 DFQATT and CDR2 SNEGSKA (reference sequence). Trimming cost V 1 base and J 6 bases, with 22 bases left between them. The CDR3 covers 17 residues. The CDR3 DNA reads TGCAGTGCTAGAGGACCAGGACTAGTGAGGGACATCAATGAGCAGTTCTTC. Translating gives CSARGPGLVRDINEQFF.

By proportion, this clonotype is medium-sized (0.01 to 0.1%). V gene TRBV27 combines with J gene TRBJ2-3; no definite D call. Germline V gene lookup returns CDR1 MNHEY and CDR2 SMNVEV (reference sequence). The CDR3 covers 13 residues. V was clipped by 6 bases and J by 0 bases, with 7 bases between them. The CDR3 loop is CASRPPSTDTQYF. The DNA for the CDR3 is TGTGCCAGCAGACCTCCTAGCACAGATACGCAGTATTTT.

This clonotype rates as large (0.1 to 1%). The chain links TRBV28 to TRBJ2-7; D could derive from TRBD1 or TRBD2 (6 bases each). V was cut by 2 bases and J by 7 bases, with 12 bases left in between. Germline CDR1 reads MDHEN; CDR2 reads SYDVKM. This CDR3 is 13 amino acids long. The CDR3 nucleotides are TGTGCCAGCAGTTTAATTTTAGGGGGGGAGCAGTACTTC. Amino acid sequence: CASSLILGGEQYF.

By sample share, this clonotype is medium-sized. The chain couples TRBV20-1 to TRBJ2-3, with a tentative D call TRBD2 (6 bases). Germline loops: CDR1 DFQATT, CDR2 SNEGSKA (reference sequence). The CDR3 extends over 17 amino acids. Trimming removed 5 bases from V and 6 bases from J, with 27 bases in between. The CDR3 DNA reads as TGCAGTGCTGACCCTTTCCTCGCGGGGTTGGGCCAGGATACGCAGTATTTT. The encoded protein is CSADPFLAGLGQDTQYF.

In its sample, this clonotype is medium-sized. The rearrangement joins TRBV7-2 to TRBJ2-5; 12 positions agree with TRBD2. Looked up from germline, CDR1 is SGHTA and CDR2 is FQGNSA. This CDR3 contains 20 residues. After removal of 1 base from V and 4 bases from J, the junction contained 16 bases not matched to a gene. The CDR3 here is CASSLVGTRTSGIVVETQYF. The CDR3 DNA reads TGTGCCAGCAGCTTAGTCGGGACCAGGACTAGCGGGATAGTGGTAGAGACCCAGTACTTC.

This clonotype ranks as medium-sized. The CDR3 reads CASSFLGGEGETQYF. The CDR3 nucleotides are TGTGCCAGCAGTTTCCTCGGGGGAGAAGGAGAGACCCAGTACTTC. The gene calls are TRBV28 and TRBJ2-5; tentatively, D is TRBD2 (6 bases). V was cut by 3 bases and J by 4 bases, with 15 bases left in between. Germline CDR1 MDHEN, CDR2 SYDVKM. There are 15 residues in the CDR3.